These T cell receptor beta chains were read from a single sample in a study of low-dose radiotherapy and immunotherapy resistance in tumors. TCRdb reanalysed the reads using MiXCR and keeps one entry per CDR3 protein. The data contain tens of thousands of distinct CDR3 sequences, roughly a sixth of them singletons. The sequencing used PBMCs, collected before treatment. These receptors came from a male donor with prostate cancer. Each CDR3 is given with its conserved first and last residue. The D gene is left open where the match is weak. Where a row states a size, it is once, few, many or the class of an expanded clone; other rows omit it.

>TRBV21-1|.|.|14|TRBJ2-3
CASRGQGITDTQYF
TGTGCCAGCAGAGGACAGGGGATCACAGATACGCAGTATTTT
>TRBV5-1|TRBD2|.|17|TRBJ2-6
CASSPNGGAGGANVLTF
TGTGCCAGCAGCCCCAACGGGGGGGCTGGGGGGGCCAACGTCCTGACTTTC
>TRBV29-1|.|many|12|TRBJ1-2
CSVDHFNYGYTF
TGCAGCGTTGACCACTTCAACTATGGCTACACCTTC
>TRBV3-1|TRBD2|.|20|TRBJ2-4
CASSHSPLAGGNFAKNIQYF
TGTGCCAGCAGCCACTCTCCACTAGCGGGAGGAAACTTCGCCAAAAACATTCAGTACTTC
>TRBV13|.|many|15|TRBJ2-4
CASSLGQGAGNIQYF
TGTGCCAGCAGCTTAGGACAGGGAGCGGGAAACATTCAGTACTTC
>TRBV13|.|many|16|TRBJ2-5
CASSMHLGTLQETQYF
TGTGCCAGCAGCATGCACCTCGGGACACTCCAAGAGACCCAGTACTTC
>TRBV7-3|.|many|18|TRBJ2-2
CASSLRRQAGFDTGELFF
TGTGCCAGCAGCTTGAGACGACAGGCAGGGTTCGACACCGGGGAGCTGTTTTTT
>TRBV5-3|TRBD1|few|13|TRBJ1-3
CASSLDRGNTIYF
TGTGCCAGCAGCTTGGACAGGGGAAACACCATATATTTT
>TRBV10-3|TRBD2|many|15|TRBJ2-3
CAIGNTGGGADTQYF
TGTGCCATTGGGAATACTGGCGGGGGAGCAGATACGCAGTATTTT
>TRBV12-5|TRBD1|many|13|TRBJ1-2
CASGLGQGWGYTF
TGTGCTAGTGGTTTGGGACAGGGATGGGGCTACACCTTC
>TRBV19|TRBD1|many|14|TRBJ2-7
CASSMAGTGGEQYF
TGTGCCAGTAGTATGGCCGGGACAGGGGGCGAGCAGTACTTC
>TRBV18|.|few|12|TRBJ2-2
CASSRGGGELFF
TGTGCCAGCAGCCGAGGAGGGGGTGAACTGTTTTTT
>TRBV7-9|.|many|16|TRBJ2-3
CASSSPAVGSTDTQYF
TGTGCCAGCAGCTCCCCGGCGGTAGGTAGCACAGATACGCAGTATTTT
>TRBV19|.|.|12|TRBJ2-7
CASSGRAYEQYF
TGTGCCAGTAGTGGAAGGGCCTACGAGCAGTACTTC
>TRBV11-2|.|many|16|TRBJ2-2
CASSGGPIHDTGELFF
TGTGCCAGCAGCGGAGGACCGATTCACGACACCGGGGAGCTGTTTTTT
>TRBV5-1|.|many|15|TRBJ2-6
CASSLAGSGANVLTF
TGCGCCAGCAGCTTGGCAGGCTCTGGGGCCAACGTCCTGACTTTC
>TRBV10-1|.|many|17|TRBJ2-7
CASRKTGEAGPSYEQYF
TGCGCCAGCCGAAAGACCGGGGAGGCCGGTCCGTCCTACGAGCAGTACTTC
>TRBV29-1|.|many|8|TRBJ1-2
CSLDAYTF
TGCAGCCTGGACGCCTACACCTTC
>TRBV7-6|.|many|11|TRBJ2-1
CASSLGGEQFF
TGTGCCAGCAGCTTAGGCGGTGAGCAGTTCTTC
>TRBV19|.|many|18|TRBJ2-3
CASSMAKRRGFSTDTQYF
TGTGCCAGTAGTATGGCCAAGCGGAGGGGTTTCAGCACAGATACGCAGTATTTT
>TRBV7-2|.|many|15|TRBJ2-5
CASSFPTSRVETQYF
TGTGCCAGCAGCTTCCCGACTAGTCGGGTAGAGACCCAGTACTTC
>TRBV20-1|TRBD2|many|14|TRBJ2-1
CSASPSGDNNEQFF
TGCAGTGCTAGTCCTAGCGGGGACAACAATGAGCAGTTCTTC
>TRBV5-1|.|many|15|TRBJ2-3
CASSLALDWGDTQYF
TGCGCCAGCAGCTTGGCCTTGGACTGGGGAGATACGCAGTATTTT
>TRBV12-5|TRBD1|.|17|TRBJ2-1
CASGLVRETGGYNEQFF
TGTGCTAGTGGTTTGGTACGCGAGACAGGGGGCTACAATGAGCAGTTCTTC
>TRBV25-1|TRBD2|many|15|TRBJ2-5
CASSEALAGDETQYF
TGTGCCAGCAGTGAGGCTCTAGCGGGGGACGAGACCCAGTACTTC
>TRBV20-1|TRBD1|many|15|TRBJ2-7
CSALSTGTGTHEQYF
TGCAGTGCCTTATCCACCGGGACAGGGACCCACGAGCAGTACTTC
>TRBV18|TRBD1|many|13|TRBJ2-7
CASSSGTDYEQYF
TGTGCCAGCTCATCCGGGACAGATTACGAGCAGTACTTC
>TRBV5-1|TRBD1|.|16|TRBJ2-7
CASSLGGQGDIYEQYF
TGCGCCAGCAGCTTGGGGGGACAGGGGGATATCTACGAGCAGTACTTC
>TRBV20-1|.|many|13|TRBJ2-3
CSAGRGSTDTQYF
TGCAGTGCTGGGCGGGGAAGCACAGATACGCAGTATTTT
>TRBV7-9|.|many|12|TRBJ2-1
CASSQQGREQFF
TGTGCCAGCAGCCAACAGGGACGGGAGCAGTTCTTC
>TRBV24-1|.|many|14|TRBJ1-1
CATSGGPGNTEAFF
TGTGCCACCAGCGGGGGGCCGGGGAACACTGAAGCTTTCTTT
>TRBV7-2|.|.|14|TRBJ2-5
CASSFLGPRETQYF
TGTGCCAGCAGCTTCCTGGGACCACGGGAGACCCAGTACTTC
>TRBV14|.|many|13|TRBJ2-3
CASSQVGMDTQYF
TGTGCCAGCAGCCAAGTGGGGATGGATACGCAGTATTTT